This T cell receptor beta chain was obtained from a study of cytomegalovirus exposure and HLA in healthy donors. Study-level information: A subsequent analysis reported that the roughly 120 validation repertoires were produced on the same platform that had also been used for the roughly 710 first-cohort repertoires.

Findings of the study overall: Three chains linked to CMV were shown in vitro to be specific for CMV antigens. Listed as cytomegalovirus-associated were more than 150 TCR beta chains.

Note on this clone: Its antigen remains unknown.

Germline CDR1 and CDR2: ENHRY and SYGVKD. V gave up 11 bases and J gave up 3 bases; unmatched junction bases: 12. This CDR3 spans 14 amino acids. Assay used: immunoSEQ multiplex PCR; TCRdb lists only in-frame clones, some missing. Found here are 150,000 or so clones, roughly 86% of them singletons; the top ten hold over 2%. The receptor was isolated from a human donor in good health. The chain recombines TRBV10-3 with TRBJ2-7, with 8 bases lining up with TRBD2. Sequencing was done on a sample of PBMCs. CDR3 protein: CAPGVRGDYYEQYF. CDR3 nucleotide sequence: TGTGCCCCGGGGGTGCGGGGGGACTACTACGAGCAGTACTTC.